Presented here are 10 T cell receptor beta chains from one specimen sequenced in a study of blood T cells in healthy people across ages. A second PCR of 7 to 11 cycles used a sample-barcoded 5' primer and a J-beta primer mix. TCRdb redid the calling of the 5' RACE reads with MiXCR, one entry per CDR3 protein. Of roughly 830,000 distinct CDR3 sequences in the sample, about 59% were seen once. Sequencing input: blood. These receptors all come from a man between 25 and 39 years old in good health.

The rearrangement joins TRBV5-1 to TRBJ1-1; 7 bases are shared with TRBD1. Losses at the gene ends were 0 bases for V and 5 bases for J; bases not matched to a gene: 7. CDR1 and CDR2 from the germline V gene are SGHRS and YFSETQ. This CDR3 is 15 amino acids long. The CDR3 nucleotides read TGCGCCAGCAGCTTGGATCCAGGGGGAGGGACTGAAGCTTTCTTT. Its translation: CASSLDPGGGTEAFF.

The V gene is TRBV7-8, the J gene TRBJ2-7, with D perhaps matching TRBD1 (5 bases). This CDR3 has 14 residues. The germline V and J ends were trimmed by 4 bases and 0 bases, with 10 bases remaining between them. Germline CDR1 is SGHVS and CDR2 is FQNEAQ. CDR3 in amino acids: CASSSTVASYEQYF. CDR3 DNA: TGTGCCAGCAGCTCGACAGTAGCCTCCTACGAGCAGTACTTC.

The gene calls are TRBV7-3 and TRBJ2-6, with TRBD1 identical over 7 bases. The CDR3 has 18 amino acids. V lost 5 bases and J lost 0; bases outside the gene matches: 10. CDR1 and CDR2 from the germline V gene are SGHTA and FQGTGA. This chain's CDR3 is CASSLGTEMSSGANVLTF. The CDR3 nucleotides read TGTGCCAGCAGCCTAGGGACAGAGATGAGCTCTGGGGCCAACGTCCTGACTTTC.

The chain recombines TRBV6-5 with TRBJ2-7, with D perhaps TRBD1 (6 bases). Trimming pared 5 bases from V and 7 bases from J, leaving 15 bases between. The germline V gene encodes CDR1 MNHEY and CDR2 SVGAGI. There are 13 residues in the CDR3. CDR3 sequence: CASSVQGRGEQYF. Here the CDR3 DNA reads TGTGCCAGCAGTGTACAGGGAAGGGGGGAGCAGTACTTC.

The chain uses TRBV6-2 or TRBV6-3 and TRBJ2-1, with D maybe TRBD2 (6 bases). V was trimmed by 0 bases and J by 1 base, leaving 16 bases between them. CDR1 and CDR2 from the germline V gene are MNHEY and SVGEGT. The CDR3 consists of 18 residues. The CDR3 sequence: CASSYSVWGGASYNEQFF. As DNA, the CDR3 is TGTGCCAGCAGTTACTCAGTCTGGGGCGGGGCTTCCTACAATGAGCAGTTCTTC.

This clonotype has just one count. This chain joins TRBV30 and TRBJ2-6; tentative D call: TRBD1 (7 bases). The CDR3 sequence is 16 residues long. CDR1 GTSNPN and CDR2 SVGIG come from the germline V gene (reference sequence). Trimming cost V 3 bases and J 0 bases, with 12 bases left between them. The CDR3 reads CAWRRDRLSGANVLTF. CDR3 nucleotides: TGTGCCTGGAGGCGGGACAGACTCTCTGGGGCCAACGTCCTGACTTTC.

The V gene is TRBV28, the J gene TRBJ2-1; possible D gene TRBD2, 6 bases. Trimming left V 6 bases short and J 7 bases short, with 19 bases between. This CDR3 spans 15 amino acids. CDR1 is MDHEN, CDR2 SYDVKM, per germline. The DNA of the CDR3 is TGTGCCAGCAGGGGCCGGGACTCCAAGAGGAATGAGCAGTTCTTC. Translated: CASRGRDSKRNEQFF.

The chain carries TRBV18 and TRBJ2-3; possibly TRBD1 for D (5 bases). The germline V gene has CDR1 KGHSH and CDR2 LQKENI. CDR3 length: 14 residues. V was cut by 1 base and J by 4 bases, with 9 bases left in between. The chain's CDR3 is CASSPQGSADTQYF. The CDR3 bases are TGTGCCAGCTCACCACAGGGGTCAGCAGATACGCAGTATTTT.

The chain joins TRBV12-3 or TRBV12-4 to TRBJ1-5, with D tentatively TRBD1 (5 bases). The V and J ends lost 6 bases and 4 bases respectively, with 10 bases between them. The CDR3 spans 13 residues. This chain's CDR3 is CASSRHRNQPQHF. Written as DNA, the CDR3 is TGTGCCAGCAGCCGACACAGGAATCAGCCCCAGCATTTT.

On this clonotype itself: One end of the junction varies from germline; a read error may be responsible. The chain uses TRBV15 and TRBJ2-1, with D possibly being TRBD2 (7 bases). CDR3 length: 16 amino acids. Germline V gene lookup returns CDR1 LNHNV and CDR2 YYDKDF (reference sequence). CDR3 loop: CATSRDLQLGGGEPFF. The DNA for the CDR3 is TGTGCCACCAGCAGAGATCTCCAACTAGGGGGGGGTGAGCCGTTCTTC.